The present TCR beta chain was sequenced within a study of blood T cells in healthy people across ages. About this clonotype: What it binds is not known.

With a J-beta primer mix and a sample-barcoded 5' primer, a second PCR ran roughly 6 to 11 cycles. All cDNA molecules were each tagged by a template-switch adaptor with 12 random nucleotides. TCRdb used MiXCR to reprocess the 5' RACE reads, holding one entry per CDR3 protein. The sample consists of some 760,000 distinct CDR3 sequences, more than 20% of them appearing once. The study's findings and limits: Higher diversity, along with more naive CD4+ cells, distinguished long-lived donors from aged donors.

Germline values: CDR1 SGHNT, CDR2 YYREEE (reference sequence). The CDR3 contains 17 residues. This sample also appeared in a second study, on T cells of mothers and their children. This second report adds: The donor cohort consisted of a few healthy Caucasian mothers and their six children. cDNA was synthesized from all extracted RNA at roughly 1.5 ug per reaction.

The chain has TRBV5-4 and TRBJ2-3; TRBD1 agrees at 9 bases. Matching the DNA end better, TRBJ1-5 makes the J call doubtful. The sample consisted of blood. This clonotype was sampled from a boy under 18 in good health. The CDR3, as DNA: TGTGCCAGCAGCCCAAAGGGTGGGACAGGGTCCACAGATACGCAGCATTTT. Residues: CASSPKGGTGSTDTQHF.